This T cell receptor (beta chain) appears in the sequencing data of a study of blood T cell repertoires in COVID-19. In the study overall: COVID-19 samples from acute and convalescent phases originated in the United States, Italy and Spain. The cDNA or gDNA used as material had been derived from T cells, B-cell-depleted T cells, or PBMCs.

Trimming took 0 bases from V and 5 from J, leaving 13 bases between them. The CDR3 consists of 16 residues. The germline gives CDR1 LGHDT, CDR2 YNNKEL (reference sequence). The authors' processing: Amplified reference gene primers provided the basis for estimating nucleated cell counts. Produced via immunoSEQ multiplex PCR; TCRdb's table is partial and in-frame only. The DNA was the basis for D and trimming; V, J and clone size are from that table. The data show tens of thousands of clones, around 86% seen once. This clonotype originated in a man in his 70s with active or convalescent COVID-19. This sequence joins TRBV3-1 (or the pseudogene TRBV3-2) and TRBJ2-2, with D tentatively TRBD2 (6 bases). Sequences were obtained from peripheral blood. As DNA, the CDR3 is TGTGCCAGCAGCCAAGAATGGGGTCGGGGGACCGGGGAGCTGTTTTTT. Residues: CASSQEWGRGTGELFF.